This passage covers 24 T cell receptor beta chains from one sample sequenced in a study of blood T cell repertoires in COVID-19. The data were produced by immunoSEQ multiplex PCR, yet TCRdb's version contains in-frame clones alone and is incomplete. This table has 300,000 to 400,000 clones, about 87% appearing once. Input material: peripheral blood. Receptor source: a woman between 45 and 65 years old who had recovered from COVID-19.

As concerns this clone: At one end, the junction sequence differs from germline, possibly due to a read error. V gene TRBV6-1 combines with J gene TRBJ2-1; 12 bases agree with TRBD2. Germline loops: CDR1 MNHNS, CDR2 SASEGT. There are 19 residues in the CDR3. The CDR3 protein is CVSSEDLAGGPRSSDEQFF. CDR3 nucleotide sequence: TGTGTCAGCAGTGAAGACCTAGCGGGAGGGCCGCGTTCGTCCGATGAGCAGTTCTTC.

V usage is TRBV19 and J usage is TRBJ2-3; 7 bases align to TRBD2. Germline assignment: CDR1 LNHDA and CDR2 SQIVND (reference sequence). The CDR3 totals 15 residues. The V gene end was trimmed by 1 base and the J gene end by 2 bases; junction bases not matched to a gene: 3. Written as DNA, the CDR3 is TGTGCCAGTAGTATAGCGGGAGGAACCACAGATACGCAGTATTTT. Protein: CASSIAGGTTDTQYF.

V is TRBV28 and J is TRBJ2-3, with TRBD2 matching 8 bases. From germline, CDR1 is MDHEN and CDR2 SYDVKM. Trimming at V came to 5 bases and at J to 8 bases, leaving 9 bases not matched to a gene. The CDR3 loop spans 14 amino acids. The CDR3 sequence is CASSAAGGGVTQYF. The CDR3 bases are TGTGCCAGCAGTGCGGCGGGGGGAGGGGTTACGCAGTATTTT.

This clone turned up a few times. The CDR3 sequence: CASSLLDRANQPQHF. CDR3 in DNA: TGTGCCAGCAGTTTACTGGACAGGGCGAATCAGCCCCAGCATTTT. The rearrangement links TRBV28 to TRBJ1-5, with 8 bases that match TRBD1. In germline, CDR1 is MDHEN, CDR2 SYDVKM. The junction had 4 bases not matched to a gene; V was cut back by 2 bases and J by 4 bases. The length of the CDR3 is 15 residues.

This clone has only a few counts. This chain connects TRBV19 to TRBJ1-2, with 7 bases matching TRBD1. This CDR3 spans 13 amino acids. V lost 7 bases and J lost 5; bases outside the gene matches: 7. In germline, CDR1 is LNHDA, CDR2 SQIVND (reference sequence). CDR3 sequence (DNA): TGTGCCAGTACCCTCAGGGGGTCTTATGGCTACACCTTC. Translated: CASTLRGSYGYTF.

The chain uses TRBV28 and TRBJ1-2, with D hard to call. CDR3 length: 14 amino acids. Germline V gene lookup returns CDR1 MDHEN and CDR2 SYDVKM. The V end was cut by 3 bases, the J end by 10 bases, with 18 bases between. Written as DNA, the CDR3 is TGTGCCAGCAGTTTCCCCTTAGAAACGGGATACTACACCTTC. This gives the protein CASSFPLETGYYTF.

The chain uses TRBV29-1 and TRBJ2-1; TRBD2 is a possible D gene (7 bases). CDR1 is SQVTM, CDR2 ANQGSEA, per germline. The V and J ends lost 7 bases and 2 bases respectively, with 12 bases between them. The CDR3 loop spans 13 amino acids. CDR3 sequence reads: CSGSGGAYNEQFF. CDR3 sequence (DNA): TGCAGCGGTTCGGGGGGCGCCTACAATGAGCAGTTCTTC.

This chain uses TRBV5-8 with TRBJ1-2, with D possibly TRBD1 on 5 matching bases. The CDR3 loop spans 14 amino acids. Deletions cut 0 bases from V and 7 bases from J, with 13 bases between. The germline V gene has CDR1 SGHTS and CDR2 YDEGEE. In DNA, the CDR3 is TGTGCCAGCAGCTTGGTGGTGTGGGGCGGTGGCTACACCTTC. Amino acids: CASSLVVWGGGYTF.

This chain uses TRBV7-2 with TRBJ2-2; 7 positions match TRBD2. Trimming at V came to 4 bases and at J to 4 bases, leaving 6 bases not matched to a gene. The CDR3 spans 15 residues. Germline values: CDR1 SGHTA, CDR2 FQGNSA. The CDR3, as DNA: TGTGCCAGCAGCTGGCAAGGCGGGGGCACCGGGGAGCTGTTTTTT. Residues: CASSWQGGGTGELFF. Looking up the rest from reference TRBV7-2 and TRBJ2-2 gives the full variable domain: GAGVSQSPSNKVTEKGKDVELRCDPISGHTALYWYRQSLGQGLEFLIYFQGNSAPDKSGLPSDRFSAERTGGSVSTLTIQRTQQEDSAVYLCASSWQGGGTGELFFGEGSRLTVL.

V gene TRBV27 combines with J gene TRBJ2-7; D perhaps matches TRBD1 (6 bases). Germline V gene data show CDR1 as MNHEY and CDR2 as SMNVEV (reference sequence). The CDR3 contains 15 residues. V was clipped by 4 bases and J by 2 bases, with 15 bases between them. The CDR3 spells CASSSRRTVTYEQYF. The CDR3 DNA reads TGTGCCAGCAGTTCTAGGAGGACAGTCACCTACGAGCAGTACTTC.

The chain couples TRBV6-2 or TRBV6-3 to TRBJ2-1; 8 bases are shared with TRBD1. V was pared by 5 bases and J by 0 bases, with 0 bases of the junction left unmatched. Per the germline V gene, CDR1 is MNHEY and CDR2 is SVGEGT. CDR3 size: 14 residues. The CDR3 nucleotides are TGTGCCAGCAGTCAGGGGGCCTCCTACAATGAGCAGTTCTTC. The encoded protein is CASSQGASYNEQFF.

In this sample, this clone turned up once. The chain recombines TRBV28 with TRBJ1-2; TRBD1 matches 9 bases. The CDR3 spans 15 residues. Per germline, CDR1 MDHEN and CDR2 SYDVKM. Trimming took 4 bases from V and 7 from J; bases not matched to a gene: 10. The CDR3 region is CASSYRPGQGRGYTF. DNA of the CDR3: TGTGCCAGCAGTTACCGACCGGGACAGGGACGTGGCTACACCTTC.

The rearrangement joins TRBV4-3 to TRBJ2-5, with D possibly TRBD2 on 7 matching bases. Between the trimmed V and J ends, which lost 0 bases and 1 base, there was a span of 18 bases. This CDR3 spans 18 amino acids. Per germline, CDR1 LGHNA and CDR2 YSLEER. Here the CDR3 reads CASSQEGGLGGGQETQYF. CDR3 nucleotide sequence: TGCGCCAGCAGCCAAGAGGGGGGTTTGGGAGGGGGCCAAGAGACCCAGTACTTC.

The V and J genes are TRBV10-3 and TRBJ2-3, with D tentatively TRBD1 (6 bases). The V end lost 2 bases, the J end lost 10 bases, and 19 bases lay between the germline ends. The CDR3 runs 15 residues. CDR1 is ENHRY and CDR2 is SYGVKD in the germline V gene. The CDR3 region has the DNA TGTGCCATCAGTGAGGGATTCACAGGGTCCCAAGCGCAGTATTTT. Protein: CAISEGFTGSQAQYF.

The CDR3 DNA is TGTGCCAGCAGCTTAGCGTACGGGGGAGGCTACAATGAGCAGTTCTTC. Protein: CASSLAYGGGYNEQFF. The chain employs TRBV7-3 and TRBJ2-1; tentatively, D is TRBD2 (6 bases). Germline V gene sequence: CDR1 SGHTA, CDR2 FQGTGA. V dropped 2 bases and J dropped 3 bases, with 14 bases sitting between them. CDR3 length: 16 amino acids.

This chain joins TRBV15 and TRBJ2-7, with D tentatively TRBD2 (5 bases). The CDR3 runs to 14 residues. Trimming removed 2 bases at V and 9 bases at J, with 17 bases between. Germline-derived CDR1 and CDR2 are LNHNV and YYDKDF (reference sequence). This CDR3 reads CATSRSPPGVGQYF. The CDR3 DNA is TGTGCCACCAGCAGATCCCCCCCCGGGGTAGGGCAGTACTTC. The whole variable domain, remainder taken from reference TRBV15 and TRBJ2-7, is DAMVIQNPRYQVTQFGKPVTLSCSQTLNHNVMYWYQQKSSQAPKLLFHYYDKDFNNEADTPDNFQSRRPNTSFCFLDIRSPGLGDTAMYLCATSRSPPGVGQYFGPGTRLTVT.

The chain links TRBV5-4 to TRBJ1-1; 9 bases align to TRBD1. From germline, CDR1 is SGHNT and CDR2 YYREEE (reference sequence). With 5 bases clipped from V and 7 bases from J, the junction kept 6 bases outside the gene matches. This CDR3 comprises 13 residues. Here the CDR3 reads CASRSGTGHEAFF. The CDR3 nucleotides are TGTGCCAGCAGATCCGGGACAGGGCATGAAGCTTTCTTT.

The chain uses TRBV9 and TRBJ1-4, with a weak D call TRBD1 (5 bases). Germline CDR1 is SGDLS and CDR2 is YYNGEE. The ends were cut back, 0 bases at V and 4 bases at J, with 13 bases in the middle. The length of the CDR3 is 16 residues. CDR3 nucleotides: TGTGCCAGCAGCGTAGGTAACAGGCAATTTAATGAAAAACTGTTTTTT. Translation gives CASSVGNRQFNEKLFF.

The genes are TRBV6-2 or TRBV6-3 and TRBJ2-5; a possible D gene is TRBD1 (5 bases). V lost 5 bases, J lost 1 base, and 14 bases lay in between. CDR1 is MNHEY, CDR2 SVGEGT, per germline. This CDR3 contains 15 residues. The CDR3 nucleotides are TGTGCCAGCAGTGACCTAGGGGCGTCCCAAGAGACCCAGTACTTC. It encodes CASSDLGASQETQYF.

This clone was recorded only once. In the same sample, other DNA sequences code for this CDR3. This rearrangement joins TRBV5-1 to TRBJ2-7; D is undetermined. CDR1 and CDR2 (germline): SGHRS, YFSETQ. CDR3 length: 13 residues. Between the trimmed V and J ends, which lost 0 bases and 0 bases, there was a span of 4 bases. CDR3 DNA: TGCGCCAGCAGCTTGGGTAGCTCCTACGAGCAGTACTTC. It encodes CASSLGSSYEQYF.

This clone was recorded a few times. The chain recombines TRBV28 with TRBJ1-2; D not resolved. The V end lost 9 bases, the J end lost 0 bases, and 14 bases lay between the germline ends. The V gene's germline CDR1 is MDHEN and CDR2 SYDVKM. This CDR3 has 14 amino acids. CDR3 sequence: CASRRGSSNYGYTF. The CDR3, as DNA: TGTGCCAGTCGGCGGGGTAGTTCTAACTATGGCTACACCTTC.

V is TRBV18 and J is TRBJ1-1, with 7 bases fitting TRBD1. The CDR3 runs to 18 residues. V lost 2 bases and J lost 5; bases outside the gene matches: 17. From germline, CDR1 is KGHSH and CDR2 LQKENI. CDR3 nucleotide sequence: TGTGCCAGCTCACCATCCCCCCAGACAGGGAGGACGGGGACTGAAGCTTTCTTT. Residues: CASSPSPQTGRTGTEAFF.

V is TRBV7-2 and J is TRBJ1-1; D gene ambiguous. Trimming left V 5 bases short and J 3 bases short, with 16 bases between. CDR3 length: 15 residues. CDR1 is SGHTA, CDR2 FQGNSA, per germline. DNA of the CDR3: TGTGCCAGCAGCCCACCCTTTTGGAGACACACTGAAGCTTTCTTT. Its protein product is CASSPPFWRHTEAFF.

The chain joins TRBV29-1 to TRBJ1-1; TRBD1 might be the D (6 bases). V was trimmed by 4 bases and J by 5 bases, leaving 11 bases between them. CDR1 is SQVTM, CDR2 ANQGSEA, per germline. This CDR3 has 12 residues. The CDR3 is CSVARGQTEAFF. Here the CDR3 DNA reads TGCAGCGTTGCGCGGGGGCAAACTGAAGCTTTCTTT. The variable domain in full, completed from reference TRBV29-1 and TRBJ1-1, reads SAVISQKPSRDICQRGTSLTIQCQVDSQVTMMFWYRQQPGQSLTLIATANQGSEATYESGFVIDKFPISRPNLTFSTLTVSNMSPEDSSIYLCSVARGQTEAFFGQGTRLTVV.